The present entry profiles one T cell receptor beta chain with its context. Treatment reported: randomized to nivolumab then ipilimumab (arm A) or the reverse (arm B). From thawed PBMCs, live CD3+CD8+ cells negative for CD19 and CD56 were sorted. Assay used: immunoSEQ multiplex PCR; TCRdb lists only in-frame clones, some missing. The sample yields about 27,000 clones, approximately 77% seen once. The data stem from a study of sequential checkpoint blockade in melanoma. Study information: Maintenance nivolumab came after either treatment sequence.

This CDR3 region has 17 residues. The V gene end was trimmed by 5 bases and the J gene end by 8 bases; junction bases not matched to a gene: 15. The germline V gene encodes CDR1 SGHTA and CDR2 FQGTGA. Sequenced here: CD8+ T cells sorted from blood (inferred from file names), sampled from a patient given nivolumab and ipilimumab in sequence. The chain uses TRBV7-3 and TRBJ1-4, with 9 bases that match TRBD1. The TCR originated in a human donor with melanoma. The CDR3 loop reads CASSPQPPGTGWEKLFF. In nucleotides, the CDR3 is TGTGCCAGCAGCCCCCAGCCCCCCGGGACAGGGTGGGAAAAACTGTTTTTT. Filled out from reference TRBV7-3 and TRBJ1-4, the complete variable domain reads GAGVSQTPSNKVTEKGKYVELRCDPISGHTALYWYRQSLGQGPEFLIYFQGTGAADDSGLPNDRFFAVRPEGSVSTLKIQRTERGDSAVYLCASSPQPPGTGWEKLFFGSGTQLSVL.